Presented here are 9 T cell receptor beta chains from one specimen sequenced in a study of blood T cell repertoires in COVID-19. Repertoires were generated with immunoSEQ multiplex PCR, while TCRdb's copy carries only in-frame clones and drops some. The data show about 180,000 clones, 82% seen once. Sequences were obtained from peripheral blood. The receptors derive from a woman in her 70s with acute or convalescent COVID-19.

The V and J genes are TRBV7-9 and TRBJ2-1; weak D call: TRBD2 (5 bases). The germline V and J ends were trimmed by 2 bases and 2 bases, with 7 bases remaining between them. This CDR3 is built from 14 residues. CDR1 and CDR2 from the germline V gene are SEHNR and FQNEAQ (reference sequence). The chain's CDR3 is CASSLTGAYNEQFF. CDR3 in DNA: TGTGCCAGCAGCTTAACCGGGGCCTACAATGAGCAGTTCTTC.

The gene calls are TRBV28 and TRBJ1-1; no clear D gene. The V and J ends lost 7 bases and 0 bases respectively, with 9 bases between them. Looked up from germline, CDR1 is MDHEN and CDR2 is SYDVKM. The CDR3 loop spans 13 amino acids. CDR3 DNA sequence: TGTGCCAGCACCCTCACAGTGAACACTGAAGCTTTCTTT. Translation: CASTLTVNTEAFF.

The rearrangement uses TRBV30 and TRBJ1-1; no clear D gene. Germline V gene data show CDR1 as GTSNPN and CDR2 as SVGIG (reference sequence). Trimming left V 4 bases short and J 1 base short, with 16 bases between. The length of the CDR3 is 15 residues. The CDR3 nucleotides are TGTGCCTGGACTTCGTCCTTTGAGGGGAACACTGAAGCTTTCTTT. It specifies CAWTSSFEGNTEAFF.

The chain recombines TRBV19 with TRBJ2-1; the match to TRBD2 covers 13 bases. The CDR3 sequence is 16 residues long. Per the germline V gene, CDR1 is LNHDA and CDR2 is SQIVND (reference sequence). Trimming took 2 bases from V and 9 from J; bases not matched to a gene: 7. The CDR3 DNA is TGTGCCAGTAGTATACCGGGACTAGCGGGATCCGGTGAGCAGTTCTTC. This sequence encodes CASSIPGLAGSGEQFF.

The chain joins TRBV6-5 to TRBJ1-5; D ambiguous. Deletions cut 6 bases from V and 13 bases from J, with 16 bases between. This CDR3 contains 12 residues. CDR1 MNHEY and CDR2 SVGAGI come from the germline V gene. CDR3 sequence reads: CASRIDWNGQHF. For the CDR3, the DNA is TGTGCCAGCAGAATCGACTGGAATGGGCAGCATTTT.

The table lists this clone with a count of one. The chain combines TRBV29-1 with TRBJ2-1; 9 positions match TRBD2. CDR1 and CDR2 from the germline V gene are SQVTM and ANQGSEA. Trimming at V came to 6 bases and at J to 6 bases, leaving 12 bases not matched to a gene. The CDR3 spans 15 residues. CDR3 DNA: TGCAGCGTCCCCACGCTAGCGGGAAGGGTCAATGAGCAGTTCTTC. The encoded protein is CSVPTLAGRVNEQFF.

V is TRBV19 and J is TRBJ2-2; 8 positions agree with TRBD2. Germline V lookup: CDR1 LNHDA, CDR2 SQIVND (reference sequence). V dropped 3 bases and J dropped 6; count of bases not matched to a gene: 6. This CDR3 region has 15 residues. The CDR3 nucleotides read TGTGCCAGTAGTATTTACGGGAGGGCCGCCGGGGAGCTGTTTTTT. Translation: CASSIYGRAAGELFF.

A single count supports this clone. The chain employs TRBV7-8 and TRBJ2-1; TRBD1 matches at 9 bases. This CDR3 has 15 residues. Germline V CDR1 and CDR2: SGHVS, FQNEAQ. Trimming cost V 5 bases and J 12 bases; bases outside gene matches: 14. This CDR3 is CASSPGTGKGIGQFF. CDR3 in DNA: TGTGCCAGCAGCCCAGGGACAGGGAAGGGAATCGGGCAGTTCTTC.

This chain links TRBV7-2 with TRBJ2-1; 10 nucleotides match TRBD2. CDR3 size: 15 residues. CDR1 is SGHTA and CDR2 is FQGNSA in the germline V gene. Trimming cost V 5 bases and J 10 bases; bases outside gene matches: 11. The CDR3 reads CASSPTPGLAQEQFF. In nucleotides, the CDR3 is TGTGCCAGCAGCCCAACTCCGGGACTAGCGCAGGAGCAGTTCTTC.